This TCR beta chain was identified in a study of PD-L1 blockade in urothelial cancer (dated by TCRdb to 2015 to 2018). With regard to the full study: Every patient began therapy in 2014 and was given atezolizumab 1,200 mg intravenously every 3 weeks. About nine tenths of the roughly 29 patients were identified as males with urothelial cancer of bladder origin, and a prior smoking history was reported by 18 of 29 patients. Patients had an ECOG performance status of 0 or 1 and had received between 0 and 3 prior chemotherapy regimens. Blood samples were analyzed at 3 weeks after treatment start (second dose) and at 6 weeks after treatment start. A median of roughly 140,000 T cells and tens of thousands of unique TCRs was obtained from blood samples, and a median clonality of about 0.08 was observed. An exploratory multi-omic analysis was conducted of the somatic, immune and clinical correlates of response to PD-L1 blockade with atezolizumab in urothelial cancer. Pretreatment tumor samples and matched peripheral blood, collected serially before and after atezolizumab treatment, underwent TCR sequencing. Durable clinical benefit was defined as a progression-free survival longer than 6 months, and TCR features were additionally tested against progression-free survival and overall survival. Whole exome sequencing and RNA sequencing of pretreatment tumors were performed alongside TCR sequencing in the same patients. Under 10 patients achieved durable clinical benefit and around 19 did not. Some 30 patients had pretreatment blood TCR-seq, about 24 had at least one posttreatment blood collection, and about 24 had tumor TCR-seq. Overall results and qualifications from the work: Improved progression-free and overall survival was found to be associated with pretreatment peripheral blood TCR clonality below the median. Small sample size (n ≈ 30) and many exploratory analyses mean the results are intended to be hypothesis-generating. Patients with durable benefit showed greater expansion of tumor-associated TCR clones in peripheral blood 3 weeks after starting treatment (n of about 20, p = 0.022).

Each PCR received spiked-in synthetic TCR analog templates so that absolute template abundance could be estimated from read counts. Using the immunoSEQ assay, TCRbeta CDR3 regions were amplified from genomic DNA with bias-controlled V and J gene primers. Sequencing of rearranged TCRbeta segments was done at approximately 20X coverage. As for the original processing: Clustering was used to correct sequencing errors, and CDR3s were annotated against IMGT to assign V, D and J genes. Downstream analyses used only productive TCRbeta rearrangements and left out out-of-frame or stop-codon sequences. To compute clonality, Shannon entropy was normalized by the log of the number of unique productive sequences and then subtracted from one. Fisher's exact test with Benjamini-Hochberg correction, at a threshold of adjusted p below 0.01, was used to find clones that differed between time points or between blood and tumor. Drawn from immuneACCESS, this table holds only the in-frame rearrangements with V and J called that TCRdb kept. Clones are partly lost; checked studies trace under half to an unresolved V gene and leave the rest unexplained. V and J calls and clone size are those listed in that table; D and trimming were worked out from the DNA. The sample records just under 30,000 clones, 70% to 90% of which are singletons. The ten biggest clones cover around 3.2% of the sample.

The germline ends are 10 bases apart after V is trimmed by 4 bases and J by 0 bases. CDR1 is given as WSHSY and CDR2 as SAAADI, both from the germline V gene. The CDR3 has 16 amino acids, counting the end cysteine and phenylalanine. The kept DNA is CDR3 alone, 48 bases in frame from the first base. A total of 25 to 30 patients with locally advanced or metastatic urothelial carcinoma, treated at Memorial Sloan Kettering on a trial protocol, made up the cohort. Peripheral blood mononuclear cells were collected from each patient pretreatment and during treatment, giving between 1 and 8 total time points per patient. The Qiagen DNeasy Blood extraction kit was used to purify genomic DNA from total PBMCs and tumor samples. PBMCs were collected pretreatment and during treatment, and were isolated and stored as previously described. Of note for this clone: No cognate antigen has been identified for it. No per-base quality is available; no much larger clone lies one base away.

The rearranged chain carries TRBV10-2 and TRBJ2-6, with TRBD1 tentatively as D gene (6 bases match). This specimen consisted of PBMCs, obtained around atezolizumab (anti-PD-L1) treatment. The TCR sequence derives from a man in his forties or fifties with urothelial cancer. The CDR3 has the sequence CASSVDSLSGANVLTF. The sequenced DNA: TGCGCCAGCAGTGTGGACAGCCTCTCTGGGGCCAACGTCCTGACTTTC.